This paragraph reports one T cell receptor (beta chain). The antigen remains undetermined. The sample is drawn from a study of blood T cells in healthy people across ages. Per germline, CDR1 MNHEY and CDR2 SMNVEV (reference sequence). CDR3 length equals 15 residues. Study results and caveats: PBMCs that were unsorted prevented a conclusive naive versus antigen-experienced comparison.

The individuals who served as donors were healthy Caucasians living in Russia, aged roughly 6 to 90. RNA extraction gave at least 5.5 micrograms of total RNA per sample. Primers used in a second PCR of roughly 7 to 12 cycles were a sample-barcoded 5' primer and a J-beta primer mix. Every sample returned 2.5 million or more CDR3-containing paired-end reads. One entry per CDR3 protein results from TCRdb running MiXCR on the 5' RACE reads. The repertoire holds 450,000 to 700,000 distinct CDR3 sequences, 27% seen once, with around 20% in the top ten. This receptor was identified in a woman in her 70s in good health. The chain joins TRBV27 to TRBJ2-5; TRBD1 agrees at 7 bases. TRBJ2-1 explains the end of the DNA better; the J call may be wrong. The specimen was blood. The CDR3 protein is CASSSRQGPYNEQFF. CDR3 coding DNA: TGTGCCAGCAGTTCTCGACAGGGACCCTACAATGAGCAGTTCTTC.